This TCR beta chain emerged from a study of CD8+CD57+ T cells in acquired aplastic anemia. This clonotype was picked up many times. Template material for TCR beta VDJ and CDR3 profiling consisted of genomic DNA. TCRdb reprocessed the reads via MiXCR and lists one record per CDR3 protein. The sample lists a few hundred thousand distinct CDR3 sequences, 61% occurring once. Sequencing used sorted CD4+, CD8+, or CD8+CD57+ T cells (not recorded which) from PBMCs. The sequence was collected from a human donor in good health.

The CDR3 here is CASSYPGGGSYEQYF. CDR3 DNA sequence: TGTGCCAGCAGTTACCCAGGGGGAGGCTCCTACGAGCAGTACTTC. The genes are TRBV6-5 and TRBJ2-7, with D possibly matching TRBD1 (7 bases). The V and J ends lost 2 bases and 0 bases respectively, with 11 bases between them. The CDR3 consists of 15 residues. Germline V lookup: CDR1 MNHEY, CDR2 SVGAGI.